The 31 T cell receptor beta chains in this list originate from one sample, sequenced in a study of blood T cell repertoires in COVID-19. Profiling relied on immunoSEQ multiplex PCR, and the TCRdb table lists in-frame clones only, not all of them. The table lists more than 110,000 clones, approximately 80% of them singletons. The sample taken for sequencing was peripheral blood. The receptors were gathered from a woman aged 80 or older in a cohort sampled during active or convalescent COVID-19.

The rearrangement links TRBV5-5 to TRBJ2-1; no definite D call. Germline V gives CDR1 SGHKS, CDR2 YYEKEE (reference sequence). The CDR3 loop spans 15 amino acids. V was trimmed by 0 bases and J by 2 bases, leaving 9 bases between them. The CDR3 sequence is CASSLGPTAYNEQFF. In nucleotides, the CDR3 is TGTGCCAGCAGCTTGGGCCCAACAGCCTACAATGAGCAGTTCTTC.

The rearrangement joins TRBV24-1 to TRBJ2-1; TRBD1 matches at 7 bases. This CDR3 comprises 14 residues. J lost 2 bases, V lost 6 bases, and 3 bases had no gene match. Germline V gives CDR1 KGHDR, CDR2 SFDVKD. The CDR3 DNA reads as TGTGCCACCAGTAGACAGGGTCCCTACAATGAGCAGTTCTTC. Translated: CATSRQGPYNEQFF.

The chain employs TRBV30 and TRBJ2-7; TRBD2 aligns across 7 bases. This CDR3 is 12 amino acids long. V gave up 3 bases and J gave up 4 bases; unmatched junction bases: 3. Germline-derived CDR1 and CDR2 are GTSNPN and SVGIG (reference sequence). CDR3 DNA: TGTGCCTGGAGATGGGGAGGGTACGAGCAGTACTTC. This translates into CAWRWGGYEQYF.

In its sample, this clone was seen once. The CDR3 coding sequence is TGTGCCAGCAGCATAATTAACAGTGACAGGGGAGTAATGGCAACTAATGAAAAACTGTTTTTT. This encodes CASSIINSDRGVMATNEKLFF. The genes are TRBV13 and TRBJ1-4; TRBD1 matches at 8 bases. This CDR3 spans 21 amino acids. The J segment lost 0 bases and the V segment lost 5 bases, leaving 20 bases of the junction unmatched. Per the germline V gene, CDR1 is PRHDT and CDR2 is FYEKMQ (reference sequence).

The chain employs TRBV30 and TRBJ1-2; perhaps TRBD1 as D (6 bases). This CDR3 has 16 residues. Trimming left V 3 bases short and J 2 bases short, with 19 bases between. Germline CDR1 and CDR2: GTSNPN and SVGIG (reference sequence). CDR3: CAWSKSRTARNYGYTF. The CDR3 DNA reads TGTGCCTGGAGCAAATCCCGGACAGCCAGAAACTATGGCTACACCTTC.

The J gene is TRBJ1-3, the V gene TRBV2, with D possibly TRBD1 on 5 matching bases. This CDR3 region has 17 residues. Germline V gives CDR1 SNHLY, CDR2 FYNNEI. The V end was cut by 2 bases, the J end by 0 bases, with 14 bases between. The CDR3 DNA sequence: TGTGCCAGCAGTGAACAGGGAAGCCAATACTCTGGAAACACCATATATTTT. Its protein is CASSEQGSQYSGNTIYF.

The rearrangement links TRBV6-5 to TRBJ1-4, with D maybe TRBD1 (6 bases). V was clipped by 6 bases and J by 4 bases, with 12 bases between them. CDR1 is MNHEY and CDR2 is SVGAGI in the germline V gene. The length of the CDR3 is 14 residues. For the CDR3, the DNA is TGTGCCAGCAGGTCCGGACAGTTTAATGAAAAACTGTTTTTT. The encoded protein is CASRSGQFNEKLFF.

This clone showed up just a few times. V gene TRBV28 combines with J gene TRBJ1-4; the D gene is possibly TRBD1 (5 bases). CDR1 is MDHEN, CDR2 SYDVKM, per germline. The CDR3 has 14 residues. V lost 3 bases to trimming and J lost 8 bases, with 13 bases between them. The CDR3 DNA sequence: TGTGCCAGCAGTTTTCTGGGGCGGTGGGAAAAACTGTTTTTT. Residues: CASSFLGRWEKLFF. Full variable domain (rest looked up from reference TRBV28 and TRBJ1-4): DVKVTQSSRYLVKRTGEKVFLECVQDMDHENMFWYRQDPGLGLRLIYFSYDVKMKEKGDIPEGYSVSREKKERFSLILESASTNQTSMYLCASSFLGRWEKLFFGSGTQLSVL.

The rearrangement joins TRBV7-3 to TRBJ1-3; D remains ambiguous. The CDR3 loop spans 13 amino acids. V lost 4 bases to trimming and J lost 0 bases, with 4 bases between them. The germline V gene encodes CDR1 SGHTA and CDR2 FQGTGA. Written as DNA, the CDR3 is TGTGCCAGCAGCTCCTCCTCTGGAAACACCATATATTTT. Translation: CASSSSSGNTIYF.

This clone was seen a single time. The chain uses TRBV29-1 and TRBJ2-1, with 9 bases identical to TRBD2. The CDR3 consists of 13 residues. Germline CDR1 reads SQVTM; CDR2 reads ANQGSEA. V shed 8 bases and J 6 bases; nucleotides not matched to a gene: 8. As DNA, the CDR3 is TGCAGCCTGCGGGGGGGCCTCGGCAATGAGCAGTTCTTC. It is translated as CSLRGGLGNEQFF.

J is TRBJ1-2 and V is TRBV4-1, with TRBD1 identical over 9 bases. Germline V lookup: CDR1 MGHRA, CDR2 YSYEKL. Germline trimming cut 4 bases from V and 4 bases from J; bases unmatched to any gene: 16. The CDR3 loop spans 18 amino acids. CDR3 region: CASSLTPGQGLFSYGYTF. CDR3 DNA sequence: TGCGCCAGCAGCCTCACACCGGGACAGGGACTATTCTCCTATGGCTACACCTTC.

The chain recombines TRBV19 with TRBJ1-3; D unclear. Trimming shortened V by 3 bases and J by 1 base, and 19 bases separated the two germline ends. Germline CDR1 LNHDA, CDR2 SQIVND (reference sequence). CDR3 length: 18 amino acids. The CDR3 loop is CASSIYGKGSGSGNTIYF. CDR3 sequence (DNA): TGTGCCAGTAGTATTTATGGGAAAGGAAGCGGATCTGGAAACACCATATATTTT.

CDR3 amino acids: CASSLKGGAVGGYTF. The CDR3 DNA reads TGTGCCAGCAGCTTGAAAGGGGGCGCAGTGGGTGGCTACACCTTC. The chain uses TRBV5-4 and TRBJ1-2, with 7 bases matching TRBD1. J gave up 7 bases and V 1 base, and 10 bases lay outside the gene matches. CDR1 SGHNT and CDR2 YYREEE come from the germline V gene (reference sequence). This CDR3 comprises 15 residues.

The V and J genes are TRBV18 and TRBJ1-5, with D unresolved. CDR3 length: 16 residues. With 3 bases removed from V and 4 bases from J, the gap between germline ends came to 16 bases. In germline, CDR1 is KGHSH, CDR2 LQKENI. CDR3 sequence: CASSPSEGQKNQPQHF. In DNA form, the CDR3 reads TGTGCCAGCTCACCTTCTGAGGGTCAAAAGAATCAGCCCCAGCATTTT.

Notes on this clone: The sample has other DNA sequences that encode this CDR3 too. The chain links TRBV28 to TRBJ1-2; no definite D call. The CDR3 covers 12 residues. CDR1 and CDR2 from the germline V gene are MDHEN and SYDVKM. Trimming cost V 2 bases and J 5 bases, with 6 bases left between them. The CDR3 loop reads CASSLSGYGYTF. The CDR3 DNA follows: TGTGCCAGCAGTTTAAGCGGGTATGGCTACACCTTC.

The chain recombines TRBV5-4 with TRBJ1-4; D may be TRBD1 (6 bases). The CDR3 length is 14 residues. V shed 3 bases and J shed 5 bases, with 11 bases lying between them. Germline loops: CDR1 SGHNT, CDR2 YYREEE (reference sequence). The CDR3 DNA reads as TGTGCCAGCAGCTCCGGACAGCAGAATGAAAAACTGTTTTTT. It codes for CASSSGQQNEKLFF. The full variable domain, with the rest looked up from reference TRBV5-4 and TRBJ1-4, is ETGVTQSPTHLIKTRGQQVTLRCSSQSGHNTVSWYQQALGQGPQFIFQYYREEENGRGNFPPRFSGLQFPNYSSELNVNALELDDSALYLCASSSGQQNEKLFFGSGTQLSVL.

The genes are TRBV6-5 and TRBJ1-2; TRBD1 matches at 7 bases. Germline CDR1 MNHEY, CDR2 SVGAGI. This CDR3 comprises 14 residues. Losses at the gene ends were 5 bases for V and 3 bases for J; bases not matched to a gene: 6. As DNA, the CDR3 is TGTGCCAGCAGTCAACGGGGGACAGACTATGGCTACACCTTC. Amino acid sequence: CASSQRGTDYGYTF.

This clone appeared a few times. CDR3 amino acids: CASSLRGAKNIQYF. DNA for the CDR3: TGTGCCAGCAGCTTGAGGGGAGCCAAAAACATTCAGTACTTC. V gene TRBV5-5 combines with J gene TRBJ2-4, with D perhaps matching TRBD1 (5 bases). Per the germline V gene, CDR1 is SGHKS and CDR2 is YYEKEE (reference sequence). V lost 1 base and J lost 0, with 5 bases in between. This CDR3 is 14 amino acids long.

V is TRBV11-3 and J is TRBJ2-1; D is perhaps TRBD1 (6 bases). The CDR3 loop spans 15 amino acids. Germline V gives CDR1 SGHNT, CDR2 YENEEA. Trimming left V 4 bases short and J 8 bases short, with 18 bases between. Written as DNA, the CDR3 is TGTGCCAGCAGCTCAGGGGATGCCAGCTTCGATGAGCAGTTCTTC. Residues: CASSSGDASFDEQFF.

The chain uses TRBV7-9 and TRBJ2-5, with a weak D call TRBD2 (5 bases). The germline V gene has CDR1 SEHNR and CDR2 FQNEAQ (reference sequence). The V end lost 2 bases, the J end lost 5 bases, and 18 bases lay between the germline ends. The CDR3 extends over 16 amino acids. The CDR3 loop reads CASSLYIRATGETQYF. The CDR3 DNA sequence: TGTGCCAGCAGCTTATATATAAGGGCAACGGGGGAGACCCAGTACTTC.

There are a few counts of this clone. The chain employs TRBV7-8 and TRBJ2-5; D may be TRBD2 (5 bases). V shed 5 bases and J shed 1 base, with 8 bases lying between them. Germline V CDR1 and CDR2: SGHVS, FQNEAQ. CDR3 length: 13 residues. CDR3 in amino acids: CASSHAGQETQYF. Here the CDR3 DNA reads TGTGCCAGCAGCCATGCGGGCCAAGAGACCCAGTACTTC.

The gene calls are TRBV9 and TRBJ1-6; the match to TRBD1 covers 10 bases. Germline V lookup: CDR1 SGDLS, CDR2 YYNGEE. This CDR3 contains 14 residues. The ends lost 4 bases at V and 10 bases at J; junction bases unmatched: 5. The CDR3 loop reads CASSNRDRGSPLHF. CDR3 nucleotide sequence: TGTGCCAGCAGCAACCGGGACAGGGGATCACCCCTCCACTTT.

The chain couples TRBV4-3 to TRBJ2-2; maybe TRBD1 (6 bases). The CDR3 has 16 residues. The V end lost 4 bases, the J end lost 2 bases, and 14 bases lay between the germline ends. CDR1 is LGHNA, CDR2 YSLEER, per germline. CDR3 in amino acids: CASSPPGTTNTGELFF. Here the CDR3 DNA reads TGCGCCAGCAGCCCACCGGGGACAACAAACACCGGGGAGCTGTTTTTT.

This rearrangement joins TRBV5-1 to TRBJ2-6; TRBD1 aligns across 7 bases. This CDR3 contains 15 residues. The V gene end was trimmed by 4 bases and the J gene end by 1 base; junction bases not matched to a gene: 2. The germline V gene has CDR1 SGHRS and CDR2 YFSETQ. In DNA, the CDR3 is TGCGCCAGCAGCGTGGGACAGTCTGGGGCCAACGTCCTGACTTTC. Its protein is CASSVGQSGANVLTF.

V gene TRBV6-5 combines with J gene TRBJ1-2, with a weak D call TRBD1 (6 bases). CDR3 size: 14 residues. Looked up from germline, CDR1 is MNHEY and CDR2 is SVGAGI. V dropped 5 bases and J dropped 6 bases, with 16 bases sitting between them. In DNA, the CDR3 is TGTGCCAGCAGTCACCTGAACAGGGATAATGGCTACACCTTC. Translating it yields CASSHLNRDNGYTF.

The V gene is TRBV6-2 or TRBV6-3, the J gene TRBJ2-5, with TRBD1 matching over 7 bases. V was pared by 1 base and J by 4 bases, with 6 bases of the junction left unmatched. The CDR3 loop spans 15 amino acids. Germline V lookup: CDR1 MNHEY, CDR2 SVGEGT. DNA for the CDR3: TGTGCCAGCAGTTACTACAGGGGTATGGGAGAGACCCAGTACTTC. Translating gives CASSYYRGMGETQYF.

V gene TRBV19 combines with J gene TRBJ2-6; TRBD2 is a possible D gene (6 bases). The CDR3 runs to 18 residues. Germline values: CDR1 LNHDA, CDR2 SQIVND (reference sequence). The ends were cut back, 4 bases at V and 2 bases at J, with 18 bases in the middle. CDR3 coding DNA: TGTGCCAGTAGTAAGATCGGGGCCGGGGGAGCTGGGGCCAACGTCCTGACTTTC. Protein product: CASSKIGAGGAGANVLTF.

This clone has at least ten counts. The chain combines TRBV7-2 with TRBJ1-5; unclear D gene. The germline V and J ends were trimmed by 3 bases and 7 bases, with 13 bases remaining between them. The CDR3 consists of 14 residues. Germline CDR1 reads SGHTA; CDR2 reads FQGNSA. CDR3 protein: CASSLEGGEQPQHF. CDR3 nucleotide sequence: TGTGCCAGCAGCTTGGAGGGAGGCGAACAGCCCCAGCATTTT.

This sequence joins TRBV25-1 and TRBJ2-7, with 11 bases lining up with TRBD1. Germline V CDR1 and CDR2: MGHDK, SYGVNS. After removal of 4 bases from V and 3 bases from J, the junction contained 5 bases not matched to a gene. This CDR3 has 15 residues. The DNA for the CDR3 is TGTGCCAGCAGTGGGACAGGGGGCGAGGGCTACGAGCAGTACGTC. Its translation is CASSGTGGEGYEQYV.

This clone occurred once. The chain is built from TRBV11-3 and TRBJ2-1, with 12 nucleotides matching TRBD2. Germline assignment: CDR1 SGHNT and CDR2 YENEEA. The CDR3 runs to 15 residues. J was trimmed by 4 bases and V by 5 bases; bases with no gene match: 3. The CDR3: CASSPSGGAYNEQFF. The CDR3 region has the DNA TGTGCCAGCAGCCCTAGCGGGGGGGCATACAATGAGCAGTTCTTC.

This clone was seen more than once but under ten times. This chain connects TRBV10-3 to TRBJ2-7, with 7 nucleotides matching TRBD1. The trim removed 9 bases at V and 4 bases at J, leaving 12 bases unmatched. CDR3 size: 14 residues. Germline V gene data show CDR1 as ENHRY and CDR2 as SYGVKD. In DNA form, the CDR3 reads TGTGCCATTTGGTACCGGGACAGCCCTTACGAGCAGTACGTC. It encodes CAIWYRDSPYEQYV.